This is a list of T cell receptor beta chains from one sample in a study of cytomegalovirus exposure and HLA in healthy donors. Clones were sequenced by immunoSEQ multiplex PCR, and TCRdb holds only the in-frame ones, with some missing. The sample has around 74,000 clones; roughly 85% are singletons. The source material was PBMCs. The receptors were sampled from a man aged 25-45 years in good health and CMV-seronegative. CDR3s include the opening cysteine and the closing phenylalanine or tryptophan. D genes are given only for firm matches. The size field is filled for only some rows; it gives once, few, many or a size class.

j_gene: TRBJ2-2
len: 15
d_gene: TRBD1
abundance: .
v_gene: TRBV5-1
CDR3aa: CASSLQGERTGELFF
CDR3nt: TGCGCCAGCAGCTTACAGGGGGAGAGGACCGGGGAGCTGTTTTTT

j_gene: TRBJ2-7
len: 14
d_gene: .
abundance: .
v_gene: TRBV12-2
CDR3aa: CASRLAATIYEQYF
CDR3nt: TGTGCAAGTCGCTTAGCGGCCACCATCTACGAGCAGTACTTC

j_gene: TRBJ1-1
len: 13
d_gene: TRBD1
abundance: .
v_gene: TRBV11-2
CDR3aa: CASSLPQGTEAFF
CDR3nt: TGTGCCAGCAGCCTACCACAGGGGACTGAAGCTTTCTTT

j_gene: TRBJ2-7
len: 15
d_gene: TRBD2
abundance: .
v_gene: TRBV2
CDR3aa: CASRKEAGGFYEQYF
CDR3nt: TGTGCCAGCAGGAAAGAAGCGGGAGGGTTTTACGAGCAGTACTTC

j_gene: TRBJ2-7
len: 11
d_gene: .
abundance: once
v_gene: TRBV28
CDR3aa: CASSLRYEQYF
CDR3nt: TGTGCCAGCAGCCTCAGGTACGAGCAGTACTTC

j_gene: TRBJ1-2
len: 14
d_gene: .
abundance: .
v_gene: TRBV7-2
CDR3aa: CASSSLTGLYGYTF
CDR3nt: TGTGCCAGCAGCTCCCTCACAGGTCTCTATGGCTACACCTTC

j_gene: TRBJ2-3
len: 15
d_gene: .
abundance: .
v_gene: TRBV7-2
CDR3aa: CASSLNRGTTDTQYF
CDR3nt: TGTGCCAGCAGCTTAAATCGGGGGACTACAGATACGCAGTATTTT

j_gene: TRBJ2-7
len: 12
d_gene: .
abundance: .
v_gene: TRBV5-1
CDR3aa: CASSLEQGEQYF
CDR3nt: TGCGCCAGCAGCTTGGAACAGGGCGAGCAGTACTTC

j_gene: TRBJ1-5
len: 16
d_gene: TRBD1
abundance: .
v_gene: TRBV7-6
CDR3aa: CASSLSGTGRGQPQHF
CDR3nt: TGTGCCAGCAGCTTAAGTGGGACAGGGAGAGGTCAGCCCCAGCATTTT

j_gene: TRBJ1-4
len: 15
d_gene: TRBD1
abundance: .
v_gene: TRBV28
CDR3aa: CASSSGTGLAEKLFF
CDR3nt: TGTGCCAGCAGTTCCGGGACAGGGCTAGCGGAAAAACTGTTTTTT

j_gene: TRBJ2-5
len: 18
d_gene: TRBD1
abundance: few
v_gene: TRBV19
CDR3aa: CASSTSLTGTSTQETQYF
CDR3nt: TGTGCCAGTAGTACCTCCTTGACAGGGACCTCCACACAAGAGACCCAGTACTTC

j_gene: TRBJ2-1
len: 17
d_gene: TRBD2
abundance: .
v_gene: TRBV25-1
CDR3aa: CASSGASSGGRNNEQFF
CDR3nt: TGTGCCAGCAGTGGCGCGTCTAGCGGGGGACGGAACAATGAGCAGTTCTTC

j_gene: TRBJ2-2
len: 16
d_gene: TRBD2
abundance: .
v_gene: TRBV7-2
CDR3aa: CASSFWTSGSTGELFF
CDR3nt: TGTGCCAGCAGCTTTTGGACTAGCGGGAGCACCGGGGAGCTGTTTTTT

j_gene: TRBJ2-3
len: 14
d_gene: TRBD2
abundance: few
v_gene: TRBV6-4
CDR3aa: CASSERGGTDTQYF
CDR3nt: TGTGCCAGCAGTGAGCGGGGGGGCACAGATACGCAGTATTTT

j_gene: TRBJ1-4
len: 14
d_gene: .
abundance: .
v_gene: TRBV6-1
CDR3aa: CASNSKGTFEKLFF
CDR3nt: TGTGCCAGCAATTCCAAAGGGACTTTCGAAAAACTGTTTTTT

j_gene: TRBJ2-3
len: 13
d_gene: .
abundance: .
v_gene: TRBV6-1
CDR3aa: CASSEGPTDTQYF
CDR3nt: TGTGCCAGCAGTGAAGGGCCCACAGATACGCAGTATTTT

j_gene: TRBJ1-2
len: 14
d_gene: .
abundance: .
v_gene: TRBV30
CDR3aa: CAWRRSLGDYGYTF
CDR3nt: TGTGCCTGGAGGAGGTCCCTCGGGGACTATGGCTACACCTTC

j_gene: TRBJ2-7
len: 14
d_gene: .
abundance: few
v_gene: TRBV5-1
CDR3aa: CASSSRDMVGEQYF
CDR3nt: TGCGCCAGCAGCTCAAGGGACATGGTCGGCGAGCAGTACTTC

j_gene: TRBJ1-2
len: 15
d_gene: .
abundance: .
v_gene: TRBV7-2
CDR3aa: CASSLDFTGYYGYTF
CDR3nt: TGTGCCAGCAGCTTAGACTTTACAGGGTACTATGGCTACACCTTC

j_gene: TRBJ1-2
len: 17
d_gene: TRBD1
abundance: once
v_gene: TRBV29-1
CDR3aa: CSVEGGTGDRANYGYPF
CDR3nt: TGCAGCGTTGAAGGGGGGACAGGAGATCGAGCTAACTATGGCTACCCCTTC

j_gene: TRBJ2-1
len: 14
d_gene: TRBD2
abundance: .
v_gene: TRBV7-6
CDR3aa: CASSFSGGANEQFF
CDR3nt: TGTGCCAGCAGCTTTAGCGGGGGAGCTAATGAGCAGTTCTTC

j_gene: TRBJ2-3
len: 17
d_gene: TRBD1
abundance: .
v_gene: TRBV15
CDR3aa: CATSRGGDRGNTDTQYF
CDR3nt: TGTGCCACCAGCAGAGGGGGCGACAGGGGGAACACAGATACGCAGTATTTT

j_gene: TRBJ1-2
len: 15
d_gene: TRBD1
abundance: .
v_gene: TRBV27
CDR3aa: CASSTAGTGKKSYTF
CDR3nt: TGTGCCAGCAGTACCGCCGGGACAGGGAAGAAAAGCTACACCTTC

j_gene: TRBJ1-1
len: 15
d_gene: .
abundance: .
v_gene: TRBV13
CDR3aa: CASSFGQAPNTEAFF
CDR3nt: TGTGCCAGCAGCTTTGGTCAGGCGCCGAACACTGAAGCTTTCTTT

j_gene: TRBJ2-3
len: 15
d_gene: .
abundance: .
v_gene: TRBV27
CDR3aa: CASSLGAISTDTQYF
CDR3nt: TGTGCCAGCAGTTTAGGGGCAATCTCCACAGATACGCAGTATTTT

j_gene: TRBJ2-3
len: 15
d_gene: .
abundance: .
v_gene: TRBV25-1
CDR3aa: CASSEVGLRTDTQYF
CDR3nt: TGTGCCAGCAGTGAAGTGGGGCTACGCACAGATACGCAGTATTTT

j_gene: TRBJ2-3
len: 18
d_gene: TRBD2
abundance: .
v_gene: TRBV5-1
CDR3aa: CASSPVFLAGGQADTQYF
CDR3nt: TGCGCCAGCAGCCCCGTTTTTTTAGCGGGGGGGCAGGCAGATACGCAGTATTTT

j_gene: TRBJ2-1
len: 16
d_gene: .
abundance: once
v_gene: TRBV9
CDR3aa: CASSVVGVPRDNEQFF
CDR3nt: TGTGCCAGCAGCGTAGTGGGTGTCCCCCGGGACAATGAGCAGTTCTTC

j_gene: TRBJ2-1
len: 15
d_gene: .
abundance: .
v_gene: TRBV7-9
CDR3aa: CASSSPGNSYNEQFF
CDR3nt: TGTGCCAGCAGCTCCCCCGGGAATTCCTACAATGAGCAGTTCTTC

j_gene: TRBJ2-7
len: 11
d_gene: .
abundance: few
v_gene: TRBV30
CDR3aa: CAWRRGGEQYF
CDR3nt: TGTGCCTGGAGGCGAGGTGGGGAGCAGTACTTC

j_gene: TRBJ2-2
len: 17
d_gene: .
abundance: .
v_gene: TRBV11-3
CDR3aa: CASSLDLLTGITGELFF
CDR3nt: TGTGCCAGCAGCTTAGATCTCCTTACAGGGATAACCGGGGAGCTGTTTTTT

j_gene: TRBJ1-5
len: 15
d_gene: .
abundance: .
v_gene: TRBV7-2
CDR3aa: CASSFVLGQNQPQHF
CDR3nt: TGTGCCAGCAGCTTTGTGTTGGGGCAAAATCAGCCCCAGCATTTT

j_gene: TRBJ2-7
len: 13
d_gene: .
abundance: .
v_gene: TRBV11-2
CDR3aa: CASRESTSYEQYF
CDR3nt: TGTGCCAGCAGAGAAAGTACTTCCTACGAGCAGTACTTC

j_gene: TRBJ2-3
len: 14
d_gene: .
abundance: .
v_gene: TRBV7-2
CDR3aa: CATKRGRADRTQYF
CDR3nt: TGTGCCACAAAAAGGGGGAGGGCCGACCGTACGCAGTATTTT

j_gene: TRBJ2-5
len: 14
d_gene: TRBD1
abundance: .
v_gene: TRBV7-3
CDR3aa: CASSPQGLGETQYF
CDR3nt: TGTGCCAGCAGCCCACAGGGGCTTGGGGAGACCCAGTACTTC

j_gene: TRBJ2-3
len: 15
d_gene: TRBD1
abundance: .
v_gene: TRBV9
CDR3aa: CASSASGTGADTQYF
CDR3nt: TGTGCCAGCAGCGCCTCCGGGACAGGGGCTGATACGCAGTATTTT

j_gene: TRBJ2-4
len: 13
d_gene: TRBD1
abundance: .
v_gene: TRBV7-9
CDR3aa: CASSLTGGNIQYF
CDR3nt: TGTGCCAGCAGCCTCACAGGGGGAAACATTCAGTACTTC